This TCR beta chain emerged from a study of PD-1 blockade in mismatch repair-deficient tumors. Germline values: CDR1 MDHEN, CDR2 SYDVKM. The CDR3 sequence is 12 residues long. The trim removed 5 bases at V and 8 bases at J, leaving 4 bases unmatched. The assay was immunoSEQ multiplex PCR, and TCRdb's table has in-frame clones only and misses some. Of 120,000 or so clones listed, approximately 90% were seen once; the top ten hold approximately 13%. The source of this sequence is an adult with mismatch repair-deficient cancer. This rearrangement joins TRBV28 to TRBJ1-2; 8 nucleotides agree with TRBD1. This specimen consisted of peripheral blood, obtained 44 weeks after starting pembrolizumab. This CDR3 is CASSDRGLGYTF. CDR3 in DNA: TGTGCCAGCAGTGACAGGGGTTTGGGCTACACCTTC.